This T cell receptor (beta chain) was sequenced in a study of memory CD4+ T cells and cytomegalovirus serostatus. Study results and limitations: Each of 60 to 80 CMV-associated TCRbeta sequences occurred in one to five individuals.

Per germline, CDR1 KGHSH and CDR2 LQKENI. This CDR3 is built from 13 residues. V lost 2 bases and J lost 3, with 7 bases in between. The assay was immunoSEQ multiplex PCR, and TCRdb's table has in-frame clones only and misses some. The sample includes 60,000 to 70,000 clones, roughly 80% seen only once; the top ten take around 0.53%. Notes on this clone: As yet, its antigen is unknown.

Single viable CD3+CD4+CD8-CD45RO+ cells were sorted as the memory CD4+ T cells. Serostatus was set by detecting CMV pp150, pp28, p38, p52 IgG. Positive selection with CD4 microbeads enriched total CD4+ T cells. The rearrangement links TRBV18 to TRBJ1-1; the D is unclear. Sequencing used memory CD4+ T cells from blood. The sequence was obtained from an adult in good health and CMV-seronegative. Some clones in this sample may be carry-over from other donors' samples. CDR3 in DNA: TGTGCCAGCTCACCAGGGAGGCACACTGAAGCTTTCTTT. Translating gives CASSPGRHTEAFF.